The next 8 T cell receptor beta chains were all read from a single sample in a study of blood T cell repertoires in COVID-19. Assay used: immunoSEQ multiplex PCR; TCRdb lists only in-frame clones, some missing. The profile covers approximately 290,000 clones, with about 85% appearing a single time and 0.87% taken by the ten largest. The sample taken for sequencing was peripheral blood. These TCRs come from a human donor with COVID-19, enrolled during active disease. The donor label of this sample is uncertain.

The CDR3 DNA follows: TGTGCCAGCAGTTCAGACCGGGTCCCCTACGAGCAGTACTTC. Its translation is CASSSDRVPYEQYF. The chain employs TRBV6-5 and TRBJ2-7; D gene ambiguous. The V end lost 4 bases, the J end lost 2 bases, and 12 bases lay between the germline ends. The CDR3 extends over 14 amino acids. Germline lookup yields CDR1 MNHEY and CDR2 SVGAGI.

The rearrangement uses TRBV27 and TRBJ1-1, with D unclear. Trimming removed 3 bases from V and 3 bases from J, with 5 bases in between. CDR3 size: 12 residues. Germline V gives CDR1 MNHEY, CDR2 SMNVEV (reference sequence). The CDR3 bases are TGTGCCAGCAGTTTTGGAGACACTGAAGCTTTCTTT. Amino acid sequence: CASSFGDTEAFF.

The chain employs TRBV28 and TRBJ1-5, with D possibly matching TRBD1 (6 bases). The germline V gene encodes CDR1 MDHEN and CDR2 SYDVKM. This CDR3 comprises 15 residues. V was shortened by 6 bases and J by 3 bases, with 15 bases between the two germline ends. The CDR3 loop reads CASRFRGFPNQPQHF. CDR3 sequence (DNA): TGTGCCAGCAGGTTCAGGGGCTTCCCCAATCAGCCCCAGCATTTT.

The V and J genes are TRBV7-2 and TRBJ2-1; perhaps TRBD1 as D (6 bases). Trimming took off 1 base at V and 7 bases at J, with 17 bases between the two ends. The CDR3 covers 16 residues. Germline CDR1 reads SGHTA; CDR2 reads FQGNSA. The CDR3 loop reads CASSLVASARGNEQFF. In nucleotides, the CDR3 is TGTGCCAGCAGCTTAGTCGCGAGCGCTAGGGGGAATGAGCAGTTCTTC.

The chain couples TRBV29-1 to TRBJ2-5; D is perhaps TRBD1 (6 bases). The CDR3 length is 13 residues. From germline, CDR1 is SQVTM and CDR2 ANQGSEA. Trimming left V 6 bases short and J 1 base short, with 12 bases between. The CDR3 DNA sequence: TGCAGCGTAGGGACAATGGGCCAAGAGACCCAGTACTTC. Its translation: CSVGTMGQETQYF.

The J gene is TRBJ2-1, the V gene TRBV29-1; TRBD2 agrees at 14 bases. J lost 9 bases, V lost 6 bases, and 7 bases had no gene match. Germline loops: CDR1 SQVTM, CDR2 ANQGSEA. The CDR3 contains 14 residues. CDR3 bases: TGCAGCGTGTCGGGACTAGCGGGAGTGGGTGAGCAGTTCTTC. Translation: CSVSGLAGVGEQFF.

CDR3 coding DNA: TGTGCCAGCAGCGCGACAGCTACGGGTGAAGCTTTCTTT. It encodes CASSATATGEAFF. J is TRBJ1-1 and V is TRBV6-9, with a weak D call TRBD1 (5 bases). CDR3 length equals 13 residues. Germline V CDR1 and CDR2: MNHGY, SVAAGI. V gave up 6 bases and J gave up 7 bases, with 15 bases separating them.

This chain links TRBV7-2 with TRBJ2-1; 7 bases match TRBD2. Germline V lookup: CDR1 SGHTA, CDR2 FQGNSA. J was trimmed by 9 bases and V by 5 bases; bases with no gene match: 13. This CDR3 contains 15 residues. For the CDR3, the DNA is TGTGCCAGCAGCCCGAGGACTAGATTCAGCAGTGAGCAGTTCTTC. Its translation: CASSPRTRFSSEQFF. The variable domain in full, with the rest retrieved from reference TRBV7-2 and TRBJ2-1, is GAGVSQSPSNKVTEKGKDVELRCDPISGHTALYWYRQSLGQGLEFLIYFQGNSAPDKSGLPSDRFSAERTGGSVSTLTIQRTQQEDSAVYLCASSPRTRFSSEQFFGPGTRLTVL.